This T cell receptor beta chain stems from a study of blood T cell repertoires in COVID-19. Study as a whole: The samples span acute and convalescent COVID-19 from the United States, Italy and Spain. T cells, B-cell-depleted T cells, or PBMCs provided the cDNA or gDNA that served as material.

The CDR3 runs 14 residues. CDR1 and CDR2 from the germline V gene are WSHSY and SAAADI. V dropped 3 bases and J dropped 1 base, with 7 bases sitting between them. This study enrolled people aged 18 to 89 from around 26 US geographic areas. Cohort allocation depended upon clinical history that participants reported. The data were produced by immunoSEQ multiplex PCR, yet TCRdb's version contains in-frame clones alone and is incomplete. This sample yields 490,000 or so clones, of which 75% to 90% are seen a single time; 7% to 10% belongs to the top ten. The rearrangement uses TRBV10-2 and TRBJ1-5; TRBD1 is a possible D gene (5 bases). The TCR originated in a woman aged 60-70 years who had recovered from COVID-19. Specimen: PBMCs or T cells enriched from blood (not recorded which). This CDR3 is CASSDRASNQPQHF. The CDR3 nucleotides are TGCGCCAGCAGTGACAGGGCAAGCAATCAGCCCCAGCATTTT.